This TCR beta chain is drawn from a study of vaccination and CD4 T cells after COVID-19 (dated by TCRdb to the early 2020s). Study-level background: Six males and four females were included in the convalescent cohort, with two Hispanic individuals, seven Caucasians, two Asians and one multiracial person represented. Two doses of either the Pfizer-BioNTech BNT162b2 vaccine (n=8) or the Moderna mRNA-1273 vaccine (n=2) were administered to participants. Post-vaccine blood samples were obtained a median of around 74 days after the second vaccine dose, with a range of about 14 to 241 days. In ten to eleven COVID-19 convalescent patients and several infection-naive healthy vaccine recipients, the spike-specific CD4+ TCR repertoire before mRNA vaccination was compared with the repertoire after mRNA vaccination. Culture stimuli were overlapping spike peptide pools from SARS-CoV-2 and from the common cold coronaviruses HCoV-NL63, HCoV-OC43 and HCoV-229E. Post-COVID blood samples from convalescent patients were collected a median of roughly 100 days after diagnosis, with a range of 35 to 161 days. Control cultures used a CEFX viral epitope pool as positive control, an HIV-1 Nef peptide pool as negative control, or no peptide. General findings and caveats noted by the study authors: Of the vaccine-specific clones found in convalescent patients, nearly all (304 of 307) were mono-reactive for SARS-CoV-2 spike instead of being cross-reactive with common cold coronaviruses. Relatively few convalescent patients were included in the study, and early timepoints after natural infection were not analyzed. Although the median number of SARS-CoV-2-reactive clonotypes went up from roughly 22 after infection to 30 to 45 after vaccination, the increase was not significant. Among the post-vaccine SARS-CoV-2-reactive clones in convalescent patients, a median approximately 86% showed up only after vaccination, which suggests vaccine-specific priming.

The CDR3 spans 15 residues, from the cysteine through the phenylalanine. Solely the CDR3 DNA is kept, with 45 bases framed from the first base. Based on the germline V gene, the CDR1 and CDR2 sequences are MGHDK and SYGVNS. Clipping removes 4 bases from V and 6 bases from J, with 11 as the unmatched junction base count. In the paper's terms, the treatment or condition label means: roughly ten-day PBMC culture with coronavirus spike peptide pools or control peptides (ViraFEST assay). To expand antigen-specific T cells with peptide pools and then pick out the expanded clonotypes through TCR sequencing, the study relied on the ViraFEST assay. Negative nucleocapsid antibody tests taken both before and after vaccination confirmed that the healthy vaccine recipients had no prior SARS-CoV-2 infection. PBMCs were cultured at two million per well in IMDM supplemented with approximately 5.4% human AB serum and about 10 IU/ml IL-2, with 9.5 to 10 ug/ml peptide pools added. Half of the culture medium was replaced with fresh IL-2-containing medium on days 3 and 7. Once the cells had been in culture for around 10 days, the EasySep CD4+ T cell isolation kit was used to isolate CD4+ T cells by negative selection. Ficoll-Paque Plus gradient centrifugation was used to isolate PBMCs from whole blood, and the isolated PBMCs were then either used fresh or cryopreserved at -140C. Triplicate wells were generally used for each culture condition.

Receptor amplification or capture employed PCR. DNA from cultured CD4+ T cells underwent TCR sequencing with the Oncomine TCR Beta short-read assay at the Johns Hopkins FTIC core. The QIAamp micro DNA kit was used to extract genomic DNA from the cultured CD4+ T cells. Oncomine TCR Beta libraries made from cultured CD4+ T cells were pooled using unique dual indexes and sequenced on an Illumina iSeq 100. The authors' analysis ran thus. Non-productive sequences were removed, and CDR3s that did not start with C, did not end with F or W, or were shorter than 7 amino acids were discarded. Antigen-specific clonotypes were identified using the MANAFEST web application through comparison of peptide-stimulated wells with reference and other culture wells. Positive clones required FDR below 0.05, an odds ratio above 5, and productive frequency above 0.1% in at least two of three replicate wells. A clonotype was classed as cross-reactive if the clonotype showed significant expansion both in SARS-CoV-2 spike wells and in at least one common cold coronavirus spike condition. Similarity between CDR3 sequences was evaluated in R version 3.6.1 using Levenshtein distances (stringdist) and unrooted phylogenetic trees (ape). The public reads were run again by TCRdb, first through fastp at Q25 and then through MiXCR, and only productive beta chains were kept. Each CDR3 protein gets just one entry, which takes the most common genes and DNA from the rows behind it. The V and J calls come from TCRdb's annotation, not from the publication. Across this sample there are under 20,000 distinct CDR3 sequences, with about three quarters seen only once. In total, the top ten clones hold roughly 17% of the sample.

In this sample, this clonotype turned up a few times. Its antigen remains unidentified. Base quality data are lacking; no much larger clone is found one base away. The sequencing here drew on CD4+ T cells from blood, cultured in vitro, taken after SARS-CoV-2 vaccination. The rearrangement combines TRBV25-1 with TRBJ1-2, with TRBD1 matching 7 junction bases. The clonotype comes from a human donor who received a COVID-19 vaccine. The sequenced DNA is TGTGCCAGCAGTGGAACCCCAGGGACAGAGGATGGCTACACCTTC. The encoded protein is CASSGTPGTEDGYTF.